This T cell receptor beta chain was found in a study of cytomegalovirus exposure and HLA in healthy donors. Some clones are missing from TCRdb's copy, which holds only in-frame ones; the method was immunoSEQ multiplex PCR. Of some 250,000 clones listed, nearly 90% are singletons. This CDR3 has 17 amino acids. Germline V lookup: CDR1 SGHTA, CDR2 FQGNSA. Trimming cost V 8 bases and J 0 bases, with 20 bases left between them. A word on this clone: Its antigen is unidentified.

Study-level findings and limits: Per published reports, the classifier diagnosed cytomegalovirus status with high specificity and sensitivity. The tendency of first-cohort TCR clusters to co-occur in the approximately 120 validation repertoires was identified by a subsequent analysis.

This TCR derives from a woman aged 18 to 35 in good health and CMV-seronegative. Sequenced: PBMCs. This rearrangement joins TRBV7-2 to TRBJ1-5, with D perhaps TRBD1 (6 bases). Here the CDR3 DNA reads TGTGCCAGCTCAGTCAGTAGCCAGGGGATTAGCAATCAGCCCCAGCATTTT. The encoded protein is CASSVSSQGISNQPQHF.